The clone carrying this T cell receptor (beta chain) was counted at least ten times. Sorting selected naive CD8 T cells with a CD8+CD4-CCR7+CD45RA+ phenotype. One entry per CDR3 protein, called by TCRdb with MiXCR from the PCR reads. The top ten clones hold roughly 1.4% of a sample with some 65,000 distinct CDR3 sequences, less than 20% of them seen once. This sample stems from a study of molecular identifiers for immune sequencing clone quantification. Study-level background: Replicate experiments divided RNA from 20,000 or 100,000 naive CD8 cells into five parts and sequenced four.

The sequence came from a human donor in good health. Some libraries in this study had Jurkat cell RNA spiked in. Sequencing was performed on naive CD8+ T cells from blood, with Jurkat cell RNA spiked in. Subset here: FACS-sorted CD8+CD4-CCR7+CD45RA+ naive T cells.

CDR3 in amino acids: CASSNARSGREGRELFF. The CDR3 nucleotides read TGTGCCAGCAGCAACGCCCGTAGCGGGAGAGAGGGCAGGGAGCTGTTTTTT. The V gene is TRBV7-6, the J gene TRBJ2-2, with 9 bases that match TRBD2. The germline CDR1 and CDR2 sequences are SGHVS and FNYEAQ. CDR3 length: 17 amino acids. J lost 9 bases, V lost 5 bases, and 16 bases had no gene match.